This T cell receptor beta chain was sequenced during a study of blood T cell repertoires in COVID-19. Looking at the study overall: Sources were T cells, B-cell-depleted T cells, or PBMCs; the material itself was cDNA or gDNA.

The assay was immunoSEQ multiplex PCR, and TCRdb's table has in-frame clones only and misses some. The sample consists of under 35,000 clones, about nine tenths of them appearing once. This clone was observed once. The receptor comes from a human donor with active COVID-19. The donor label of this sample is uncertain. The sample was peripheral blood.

The CDR3 is CASTGGGNSNQPQHF. CDR3 nucleotides: TGTGCCAGCACAGGGGGGGGAAATAGCAATCAGCCCCAGCATTTT. The V call is TRBV7-9, the J call TRBJ1-5; TRBD1 matches 7 bases. The CDR3 covers 15 residues. The ends lost 7 bases at V and 0 bases at J; junction bases unmatched: 6. Germline V gene lookup returns CDR1 SEHNR and CDR2 FQNEAQ (reference sequence).